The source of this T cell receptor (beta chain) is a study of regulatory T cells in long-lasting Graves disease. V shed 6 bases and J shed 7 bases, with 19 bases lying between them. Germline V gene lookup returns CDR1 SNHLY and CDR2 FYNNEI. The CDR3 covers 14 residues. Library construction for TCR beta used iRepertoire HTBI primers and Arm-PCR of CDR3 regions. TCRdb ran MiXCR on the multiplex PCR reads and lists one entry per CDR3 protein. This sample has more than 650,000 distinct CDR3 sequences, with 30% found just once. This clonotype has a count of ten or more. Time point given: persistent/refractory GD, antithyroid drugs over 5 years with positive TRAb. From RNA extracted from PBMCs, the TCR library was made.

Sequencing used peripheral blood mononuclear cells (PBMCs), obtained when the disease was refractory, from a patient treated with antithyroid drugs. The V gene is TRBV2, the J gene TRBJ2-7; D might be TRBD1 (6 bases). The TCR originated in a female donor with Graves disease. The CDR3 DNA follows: TGTGCCAGCAGACAGGGCCCATCGCTTCCTGAGCAGTACTTC. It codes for CASRQGPSLPEQYF.